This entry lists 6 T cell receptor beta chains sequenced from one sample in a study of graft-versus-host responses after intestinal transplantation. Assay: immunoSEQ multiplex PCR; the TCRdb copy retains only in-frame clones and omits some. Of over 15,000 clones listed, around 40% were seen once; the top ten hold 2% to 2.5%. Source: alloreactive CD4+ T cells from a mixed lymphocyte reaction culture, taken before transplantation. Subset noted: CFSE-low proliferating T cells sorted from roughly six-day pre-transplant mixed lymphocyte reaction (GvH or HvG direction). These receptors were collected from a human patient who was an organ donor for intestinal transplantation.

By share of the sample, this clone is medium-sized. This chain's CDR3 is CASSLWDRGVYEQYF. DNA for the CDR3: TGTGCCAGCAGTTTATGGGACAGGGGCGTATACGAGCAGTACTTC. The chain is built from TRBV28 and TRBJ2-7; 9 bases map to TRBD1. In germline, CDR1 is MDHEN, CDR2 SYDVKM. The CDR3 runs 15 residues. The J segment lost 4 bases and the V segment lost 0 bases, leaving 4 bases of the junction unmatched.

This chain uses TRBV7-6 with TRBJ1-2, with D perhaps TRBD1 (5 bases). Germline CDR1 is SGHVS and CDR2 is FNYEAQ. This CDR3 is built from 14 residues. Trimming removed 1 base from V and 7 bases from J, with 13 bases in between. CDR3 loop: CASSLVPGTSGYTF. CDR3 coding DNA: TGTGCCAGCAGCTTAGTTCCGGGGACGAGTGGCTACACCTTC.

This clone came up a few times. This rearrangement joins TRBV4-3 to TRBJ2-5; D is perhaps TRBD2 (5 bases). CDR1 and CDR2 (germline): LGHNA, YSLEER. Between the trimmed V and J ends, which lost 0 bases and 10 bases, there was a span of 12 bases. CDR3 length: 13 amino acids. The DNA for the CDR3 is TGCGCCAGCAGCCAAGACAGGAGGAAGGACCAGTACTTC. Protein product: CASSQDRRKDQYF.

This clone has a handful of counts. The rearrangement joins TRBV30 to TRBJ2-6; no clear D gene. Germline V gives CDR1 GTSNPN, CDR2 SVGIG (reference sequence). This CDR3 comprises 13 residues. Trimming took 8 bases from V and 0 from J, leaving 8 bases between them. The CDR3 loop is CAADGSGANVLTF. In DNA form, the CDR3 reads TGTGCCGCGGACGGCTCTGGGGCCAACGTCCTGACTTTC.

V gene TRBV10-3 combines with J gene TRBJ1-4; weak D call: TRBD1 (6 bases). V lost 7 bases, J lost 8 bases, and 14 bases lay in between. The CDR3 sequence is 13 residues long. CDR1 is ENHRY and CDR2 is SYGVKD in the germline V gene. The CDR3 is CAINQGIGEKLFF. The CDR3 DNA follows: TGTGCCATCAACCAGGGGATAGGGGAAAAACTGTTTTTT.

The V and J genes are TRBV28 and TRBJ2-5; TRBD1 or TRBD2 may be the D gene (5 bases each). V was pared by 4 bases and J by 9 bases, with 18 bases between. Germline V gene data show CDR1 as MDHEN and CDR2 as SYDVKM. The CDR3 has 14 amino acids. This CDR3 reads CASSSPTHRGAQYF. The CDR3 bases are TGTGCCAGCAGTTCTCCGACGCACAGAGGGGCCCAGTACTTC. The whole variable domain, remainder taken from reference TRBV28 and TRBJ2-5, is DVKVTQSSRYLVKRTGEKVFLECVQDMDHENMFWYRQDPGLGLRLIYFSYDVKMKEKGDIPEGYSVSREKKERFSLILESASTNQTSMYLCASSSPTHRGAQYFGPGTRLLVL.